Sequencing of this T cell receptor (beta chain) was carried out in a study of shared clonotypes between healthy human individuals. There are 14 residues in the CDR3. Germline V lookup: CDR1 SGDLS, CDR2 YYNGEE. The V and J ends lost 0 bases and 1 base respectively, with 8 bases between them. Whole-study results and caveats: Naive subsets generally had larger estimated richness than memory subsets. Researchers sampled blood only, noting tissue repertoires likely differ.

Notes on this clone: The antigen remains unidentified. The same CDR3 also results from other DNA sequences found in this sample.

Among the donors, all were Caucasian adults who lived in Nashville, Tennessee. The study ran the assay at deep level. Profiling relied on immunoSEQ multiplex PCR, and the TCRdb table lists in-frame clones only, not all of them. The sample yields around 2.5 million clones, 90% to 95% seen once. The source material was naive CD4+ T cells from PBMCs. The subset here: CD45RA+ positively selected. The chain combines TRBV9 with TRBJ2-7; possible D gene TRBD2, 5 bases. This sequence originates from a man aged 18 to 29 in good health. Some clones in this sample may be carry-over from other donors' samples. The CDR3: CASSVVATSYEQYF. The CDR3 DNA reads TGTGCCAGCAGCGTAGTAGCGACTTCCTACGAGCAGTACTTC.